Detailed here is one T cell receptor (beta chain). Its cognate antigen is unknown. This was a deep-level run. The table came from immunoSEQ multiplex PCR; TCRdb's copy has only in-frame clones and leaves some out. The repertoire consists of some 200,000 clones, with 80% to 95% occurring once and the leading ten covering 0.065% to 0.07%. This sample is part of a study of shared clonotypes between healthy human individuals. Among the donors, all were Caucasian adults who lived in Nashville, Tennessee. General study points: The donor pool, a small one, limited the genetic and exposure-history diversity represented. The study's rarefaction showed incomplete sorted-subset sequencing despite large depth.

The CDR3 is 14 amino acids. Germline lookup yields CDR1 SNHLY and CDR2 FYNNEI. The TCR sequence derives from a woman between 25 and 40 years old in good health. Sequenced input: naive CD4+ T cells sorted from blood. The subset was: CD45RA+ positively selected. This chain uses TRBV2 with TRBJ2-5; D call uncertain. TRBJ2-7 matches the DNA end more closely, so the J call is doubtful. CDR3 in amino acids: CASNTKGSTYEQYF. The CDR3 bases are TGTGCCAGCAATACCAAGGGATCAACCTACGAGCAGTACTTC.